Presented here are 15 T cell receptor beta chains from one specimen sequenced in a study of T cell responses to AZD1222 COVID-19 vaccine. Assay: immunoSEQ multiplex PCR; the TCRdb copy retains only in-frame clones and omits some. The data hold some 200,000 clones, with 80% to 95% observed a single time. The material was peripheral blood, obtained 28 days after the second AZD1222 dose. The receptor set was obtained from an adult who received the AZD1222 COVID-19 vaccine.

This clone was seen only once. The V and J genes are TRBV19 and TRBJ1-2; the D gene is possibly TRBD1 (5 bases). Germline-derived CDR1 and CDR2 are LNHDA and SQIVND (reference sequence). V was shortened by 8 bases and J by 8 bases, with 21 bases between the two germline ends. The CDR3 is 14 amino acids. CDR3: CASRPREFQRGYTF. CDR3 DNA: TGTGCCAGTCGCCCCAGGGAGTTTCAAAGGGGCTACACCTTC.

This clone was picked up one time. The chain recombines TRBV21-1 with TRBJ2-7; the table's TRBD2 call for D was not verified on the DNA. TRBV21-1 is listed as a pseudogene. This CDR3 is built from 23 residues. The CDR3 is CASSKRPLRLAGESPSWPPEQYF. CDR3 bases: TGTGCCAGCAGCAAACGCCCACTAAGACTAGCGGGAGAGTCCCCGTCGTGGCCCCCGGAGCAGTACTTC.

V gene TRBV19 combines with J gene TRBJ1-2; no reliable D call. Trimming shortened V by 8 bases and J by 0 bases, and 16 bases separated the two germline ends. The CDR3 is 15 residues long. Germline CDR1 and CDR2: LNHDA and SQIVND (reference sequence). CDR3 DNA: TGTGCCAGTTTCCCCCGAAGGGATACTAACTATGGCTACACCTTC. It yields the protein CASFPRRDTNYGYTF.

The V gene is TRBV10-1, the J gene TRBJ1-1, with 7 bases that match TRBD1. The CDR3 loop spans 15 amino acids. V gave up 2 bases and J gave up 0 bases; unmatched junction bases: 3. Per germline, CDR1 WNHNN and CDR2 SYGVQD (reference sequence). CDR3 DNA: TGCGCCAGCAGTGAGCCGGACAGGATGAACACTGAAGCTTTCTTT. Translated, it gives CASSEPDRMNTEAFF.

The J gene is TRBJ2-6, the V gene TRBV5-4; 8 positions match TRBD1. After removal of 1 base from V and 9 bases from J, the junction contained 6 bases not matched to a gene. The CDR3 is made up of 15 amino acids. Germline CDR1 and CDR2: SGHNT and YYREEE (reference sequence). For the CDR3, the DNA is TGTGCCAGCAGCTTGCCCAGGGGGCGCGTCAACGTCCTGACTTTC. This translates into CASSLPRGRVNVLTF. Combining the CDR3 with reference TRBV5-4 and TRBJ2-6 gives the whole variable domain ETGVTQSPTHLIKTRGQQVTLRCSSQSGHNTVSWYQQALGQGPQFIFQYYREEENGRGNFPPRFSGLQFPNYSSELNVNALELDDSALYLCASSLPRGRVNVLTFGAGSRLTVL.

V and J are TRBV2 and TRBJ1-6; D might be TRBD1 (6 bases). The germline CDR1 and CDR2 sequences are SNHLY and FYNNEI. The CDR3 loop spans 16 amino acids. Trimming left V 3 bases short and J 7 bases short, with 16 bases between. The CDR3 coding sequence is TGTGCCAGCAGTGACCCGGGACACCTTGGGAATTCACCCCTCCACTTT. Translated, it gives CASSDPGHLGNSPLHF.

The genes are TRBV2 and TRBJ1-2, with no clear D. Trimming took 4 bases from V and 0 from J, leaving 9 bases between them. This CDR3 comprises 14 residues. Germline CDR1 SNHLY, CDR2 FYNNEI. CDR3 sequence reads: CASSAEQSNYGYTF. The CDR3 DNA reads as TGTGCCAGCAGTGCGGAACAGTCTAACTATGGCTACACCTTC.

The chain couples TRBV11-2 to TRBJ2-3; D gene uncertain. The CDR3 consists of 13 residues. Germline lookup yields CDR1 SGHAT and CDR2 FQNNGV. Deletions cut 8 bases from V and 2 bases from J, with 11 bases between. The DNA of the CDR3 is TGTGCCAGCGGGTCGGAACCCACAGATACGCAGTATTTT. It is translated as CASGSEPTDTQYF.

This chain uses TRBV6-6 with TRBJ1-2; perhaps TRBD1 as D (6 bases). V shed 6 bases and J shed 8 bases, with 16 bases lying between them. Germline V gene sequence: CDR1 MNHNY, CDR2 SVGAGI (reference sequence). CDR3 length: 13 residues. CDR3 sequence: CASRPRGTEGYTF. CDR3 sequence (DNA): TGTGCCAGCAGGCCCAGGGGTACGGAGGGCTACACCTTC.

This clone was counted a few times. DNA of the CDR3: TGTGCCATCAGTGAAAAGGACCGGGGGAAAGTGAACACTGAAGCTTTCTTT. As protein: CAISEKDRGKVNTEAFF. This chain uses TRBV10-3 with TRBJ1-1; D might be TRBD1 (5 bases). CDR1 and CDR2 from the germline V gene are ENHRY and SYGVKD. Trimming stripped 3 bases from V and 0 bases from J, with 17 bases between. The CDR3 totals 17 residues.

The DNA of the CDR3 is TGTGCCAGCAGCTTCATTGGACTAGCGGGAAGAATAGGCGGGGAGCTGTTTTTT. Translating it yields CASSFIGLAGRIGGELFF. The rearrangement uses TRBV7-3 and TRBJ2-2; 12 bases are a match to TRBD2. The CDR3 runs to 18 residues. Trimming removed 3 bases from V and 7 bases from J; junction bases left unmatched: 12. CDR1 is SGHTA, CDR2 FQGTGA, per germline. Supplemented by reference TRBV7-3 and TRBJ2-2, the full variable domain reads GAGVSQTPSNKVTEKGKYVELRCDPISGHTALYWYRQSLGQGPEFLIYFQGTGAADDSGLPNDRFFAVRPEGSVSTLKIQRTERGDSAVYLCASSFIGLAGRIGGELFFGEGSRLTVL.

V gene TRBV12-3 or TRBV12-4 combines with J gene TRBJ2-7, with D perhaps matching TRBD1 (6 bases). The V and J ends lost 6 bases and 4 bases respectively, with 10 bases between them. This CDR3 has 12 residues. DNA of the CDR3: TGTGCCAGCAGCCTCGACAGGTACGAGCAGTACTTC. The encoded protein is CASSLDRYEQYF.

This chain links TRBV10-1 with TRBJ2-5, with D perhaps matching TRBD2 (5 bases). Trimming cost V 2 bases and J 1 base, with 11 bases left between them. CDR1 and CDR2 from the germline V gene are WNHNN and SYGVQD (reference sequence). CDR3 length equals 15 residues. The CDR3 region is CASSEDGSGQETQYF. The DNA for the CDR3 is TGCGCCAGCAGTGAGGATGGGAGCGGCCAAGAGACCCAGTACTTC.

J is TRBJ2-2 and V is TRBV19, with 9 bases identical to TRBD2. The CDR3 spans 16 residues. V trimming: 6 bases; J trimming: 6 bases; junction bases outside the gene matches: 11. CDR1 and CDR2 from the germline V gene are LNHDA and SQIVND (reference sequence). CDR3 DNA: TGTGCCAGTAGCCCTGGGGGCGGGAGGGTGCCCGGGGAGCTGTTTTTT. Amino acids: CASSPGGGRVPGELFF.

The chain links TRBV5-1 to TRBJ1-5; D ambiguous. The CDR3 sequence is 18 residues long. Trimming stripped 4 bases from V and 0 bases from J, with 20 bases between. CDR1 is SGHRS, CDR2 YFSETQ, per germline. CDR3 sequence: CASSQVGVKDYSNQPQHF. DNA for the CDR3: TGCGCCAGCAGCCAAGTTGGGGTCAAGGATTATAGCAATCAGCCCCAGCATTTT.